The 2 T cell receptor beta chains listed next were all sequenced from one sample in a study of T cells in women clearing cervical HPV infection. TCRdb's table, derived via immunoSEQ multiplex PCR, lists solely in-frame clones and lacks some. The table lists some 20,000 clones, with around 5.2% in the top ten. Sequences were obtained from blood buffy coat. The source of these receptors is a woman between 18 and 75 years old with a cervical HPV16 infection that either progressed to CIN3+ or cleared (not recorded which).

Note on this clone: The read ends 3 residues early relative to the CDR3; the germline J gene fills the gap. The genes are TRBV5-6 and TRBJ2-4; 10 bases align to TRBD1. The CDR3 contains 14 residues. The germline V gene has CDR1 SGHDT and CDR2 YYEEEE. CDR3 protein: CASSLGDRGETQYF. The sequenced part of the CDR3 DNA is TGTGCCAGCAGCTTGGGGGACAGGGGTGAGACT.

This clone ranks as medium-sized (0.01 to 0.1%) in terms of frequency. The observed sequence ends 3 residues before the CDR3 terminus, with the missing tail filled in from the germline J gene. V is TRBV5-1 and J is TRBJ1-2; unclear D gene. CDR3 length: 14 amino acids. V was pared by 0 bases and J by 6 bases, with 12 bases between. From germline, CDR1 is SGHRS and CDR2 YFSETQ. The sequenced CDR3 bases are TGCGCCAGCAGCTTGGGAGCCGGGGTTGATGGC. Protein: CASSLGAGVDG. The entire CDR3 protein is CASSLGAGVDGYTF.